This record concerns one T cell receptor beta chain sequence. The sample holds one count of this clone. Its antigen is not yet known. Per-nucleotide qualities are absent, and no much larger clonotype sits a single base away. This entry is derived from a study of cytomegalovirus exposure and HLA in healthy donors (dated by TCRdb to 2016 to 2017). Describing the broader study: In an earlier analysis of approximately 640 of the donors, approximately 260 Gb of sequence data and 90 million to 120 million unique TCR beta sequences from roughly 180 million T cells were reported. The T cell repertoires of some 700 subjects were profiled by immunosequencing and related to cytomegalovirus serostatus. The study aimed to test whether cataloging public T cell receptors could reveal signatures of past pathogen exposure. Donor age, sex, ethnicity and CMV serostatus were collected together with the repertoire data. In a later analysis, previously published TCR beta repertoires from fewer than 750 donors were re-analyzed and high-resolution HLA genotyping was added so that TCR occurrence patterns could be studied. Every discovery cohort repertoire had been produced on one sequencing platform. An early release covering 550 to 700 HLA-typed donors comprised 300 to 350 gigabases of sequencing data and 85 million to 100 million unique TCR sequences. An earlier analysis of 500 to 750 of the donors applied high-throughput TCR beta sequencing to assess whether each TCR beta V gene segment acted as functional or pseudogenic. Besides the first cohort of hundreds of subjects, a separate validation cohort made up of over 100 different subjects was used. Because of strong linkage in the cohort, roughly 5 DR-DQ haplotypes were treated as single units for association and clustering. The later analysis used no new phenotypic data to find candidate immune exposures, relying instead on TCR beta sequences and their occurrence across donors. Typing coverage varied by locus: about 620-630 donors for A, B, C, DRB1 and DQB1; approximately 500 for DQA1; over 600 for DPA1; under 490 for DPB1. In a later genetic analysis, genome-wide SNP genotypes for 398 of the 666 donors were used, and that subset was treated as a discovery cohort. Among the approximately 400 genotyped donors, approximately 81% belonged to the genetic ancestry cluster associated with self-reported Caucasian donors. Class I and class II HLA loci were covered by the typing at four-digit resolution. Across about 380 genotyped donors of the cohort, an average of roughly 200,000 unique TCR beta nucleotide sequences per donor were sequenced, and around 20% of those sequences were non-productive. To predict cytomegalovirus infection status, the study brought together high-throughput TCR immunosequencing, statistical association of individual TCRs with disease status, and machine learning.

At the junction V is shortened by 6 bases and J by 5 bases, with 11 bases in between. CDR1 and CDR2 are read off the germline V gene (reference sequence) as DFQATT and SNEGSKA. The CDR3 starts with the cysteine, ends with the phenylalanine, and has 11 residues. Just the 33-base CDR3 DNA is kept, in frame starting at base 1. Broader findings and caveats from the paper: The presence/absence analyses assumed that sequencing depth was roughly uniform across donors, and that assumption may not be true. V-gene and J-gene trimming of TCR beta chains was associated with a missense DCLRE1C variant in a later genetic analysis, and the association was replicated in an independent cohort. A later genetic analysis reported fewer N-insertions in productive TCRs among donors in an Asian-associated ancestry cluster than the roughly 700-donor mean. Correlated functional status among segregating V segments might be attributable to linkage disequilibrium, but an unknown experimental factor could not be ruled out. Several of the top co-occurrence clusters appeared to be linked to parvovirus B19, influenza, CMV and Epstein-Barr virus, according to a later analysis. Compared with equally common non-associated chains, HLA-associated TCR beta chains in a later analysis were more clonally expanded and had lower generation probabilities. Because the 87-base-pair reads could not distinguish some IMGT-functional V segments, including TRBV6-2 and TRBV6-3, those segments were excluded. An earlier analysis of 587 of the donors showed that most TCR beta V segments appeared in productive rearrangements either about 87% or about 30% of the time, which broadly matched IMGT annotations. It was suggested by the authors that the approach could potentially be generalized to other disease states and immunological phenotypes. A few of the identified cytomegalovirus-associated TCR beta chains were confirmed in vitro to be specific for cytomegalovirus antigens. In the study, 150 to 200 TCR beta chains were listed as associated with cytomegalovirus. A later analysis found that TCR association rates varied across HLA loci, with DRB1 alleles showing the most associated TCRs and HLA-C alleles the fewest. A further reported finding was that TCR beta sequences accurately predicted the HLA-A and HLA-B alleles for most subjects in the first cohort. The classifier was reported to diagnose cytomegalovirus status with high specificity and sensitivity in both the original and validation cohorts. For the cohort, immune exposure information was limited to CMV serostatus. Because HLA typing was missing for some donors at each locus, association tests included only the typed subset. Because counts were too low, about 18 rarely observed V segments, including chromosome 9 orphons, were excluded from the earlier analysis of some 540 of the donors. Most TCR sequences were seen in very few donors, while some public TCRs were found in many individuals. According to a later analysis, most CMV-associated TCR beta chains appeared to be HLA-restricted, and the HLA associations seemed to be driven largely by CMV exposure. Specific HLA alleles were associated with 15,000 to 20,000 TCR beta sequences at a false discovery rate of 0.05 in a later analysis. In this cohort, only TCR beta chains were sequenced, and detectable features were limited by the absence of alpha or paired-chain data. The sequencing pipeline was judged likely to have produced a cluster of highly shared sequence variants as a technical artifact. When HLA alleles, especially DR and DQ, strongly co-occurred, TCR associations were difficult to assign to individual alleles.

The cohort was made up of about 610 healthy bone marrow donors. Cohort members were all nominally healthy when sampled, although unrecorded immune exposures were likely present. The donor was CMV seronegative and belonged to the group of 320 or so seronegative cohort members. Every donor gave a peripheral blood sample, and the peripheral blood mononuclear cells from that sample were used for TCR beta sequencing. The Qiagen DNeasy Blood Extraction Kit was used to extract genomic DNA from the blood cell samples. The receptor library was made with the immunoSEQ multiplex PCR assay. A mixture of 60 forward primers for TCR Vbeta segments and 13 reverse primers for TCR Jbeta segments was used in the multiplex PCR. Amplification of the CDR3 region of rearranged TCR beta genes was performed with a multiplex PCR assay on genomic DNA. Amplified TCR beta libraries were sequenced as 87-base-pair reads on the Illumina HiSeq System. Regarding the original processing steps: Across the 600 to 700 repertoires, a later analysis counted 80 million or so unique TCR beta chains, approximately 12 million of which were shared by at least two donors. Raw reads were error-corrected and collapsed into unique sequences with a nearest-neighbor algorithm that merged closely related sequences to remove PCR and sequencing errors. V, D and J gene segments were assigned by aligning CDR3 sequences to IMGT reference sequences. For a sequence to be retained, a match of at least six nucleotides was required to both a V gene segment and a J gene segment. A rearrangement counted as productive if the CDR3 had no stop codons and remained in frame with V and J, and every other rearrangement counted as non-productive. CDR3 was defined according to IMGT convention as the region running from the second conserved V-encoded cysteine to the conserved J-encoded phenylalanine. Sequences without an unambiguous match to a single V gene segment were excluded from the earlier analysis of several hundred of the donors. In an earlier analysis of approximately 590 of the donors, a V segment was called functional when productive rearrangements were above 56.7%, and segregating when the standard deviation between donors exceeded 5%. A statistical classification framework was built for diagnosing cytomegalovirus status from the catalog of TCR beta chain sequences. A later analysis assigned V and J genes by comparing TCR nucleotide sequences with IMGT/GENE-DB human TR gene sequences. Using the TCRdist pipeline, a later analysis assigned CDR3 sequences along with most-parsimonious VDJ recombination scenarios. A later analysis defined each TCR beta chain by its CDR3 amino acid sequence plus V-gene family, and excluded reads lacking a unique V-gene family. A later analysis removed nearly 600 highly shared, low-generation-probability nucleotide sequences to deal with suspected cross-contamination and a sequencing artifact. For each public chain, a later analysis derived a clonal expansion index from normalized ranks of inferred template counts within each repertoire. In a later analysis, generation probabilities were computed using a VDJ recombination model fitted to out-of-frame rearrangements, and the results were checked against IGoR. In a later analysis, TCR-TCR, TCR-HLA and TCR-CMV co-occurrence was scored with hypergeometric tests, and a repertoire-size bias correction was applied to TCR pairs. To estimate false discovery rates, a later analysis permuted the HLA or CMV assignments 20 times. A later analysis grouped co-occurring TCRs with DBSCAN, adding TCRdist sequence similarity when clustering within HLA-allele-positive subsets. Repertoires with fewer than 30,000 or more than 120,000 public chains were left out of co-occurrence clustering, as were four to six repertoires with anomalous nucleotide sharing. Sourced from immuneACCESS, this table was stored by TCRdb with only in-frame sequences that have V and J called. A share of the clones is absent; for the studies checked, an unresolved V gene accounts for under half, and the remainder has no known explanation. The V and J calls and clone size were taken over from that table, and D and trimming were inferred from the DNA. The sample table records 220,000 or so clones; 82% of these occur just once. Of the sample, about 3% falls within the top ten clones.

The sequence links TRBV20-1 to TRBJ2-7, with no confident D gene call. Sequencing input: PBMCs. The TCR comes from a woman in her thirties or forties in good health and CMV-seronegative. The CDR3 corresponds to CSAAKINEQYF. The nucleotide sequence is given as TGCAGTGCGGCCAAAATTAACGAGCAGTACTTC.